This T cell receptor beta chain was documented in a study of shared clonotypes between healthy human individuals. The study separated CD4+ cells into CD45RA+ naive and CD45RA-negative memory subsets. Evenly divided among several immunoSEQ plates was the genomic DNA of each subset. This table comes from immunoSEQ multiplex PCR, and its TCRdb copy is limited to in-frame clones, with some not included. The table shows a few million clones, with more than 90% occurring only once. Study-level findings and limits: Clonotype sharing among donors was expected to depend on sequencing depth.

The CDR3 is made up of 12 amino acids. The V end lost 1 base, the J end lost 11 bases, and 12 bases lay between the germline ends. Germline CDR1 is SGHTA and CDR2 is FQGNSA. This clone was observed a handful of times. Antigen: not known. The TCR sequence derives from a man aged 18 to 30 in good health. The sequencing sample was made of naive CD4+ T cells sorted from blood. Stated subset: CD45RA+ positively selected. The chain uses TRBV7-2 and TRBJ2-7; TRBD1 might be the D (6 bases). DNA of the CDR3: TGTGCCAGCAGCTTAGATGGGGGCCGGGAGTACTTC. Protein: CASSLDGGREYF. The full variable domain, rest sourced from reference TRBV7-2 and TRBJ2-7, is GAGVSQSPSNKVTEKGKDVELRCDPISGHTALYWYRQSLGQGLEFLIYFQGNSAPDKSGLPSDRFSAERTGGSVSTLTIQRTQQEDSAVYLCASSLDGGREYFGPGTRLTVT.